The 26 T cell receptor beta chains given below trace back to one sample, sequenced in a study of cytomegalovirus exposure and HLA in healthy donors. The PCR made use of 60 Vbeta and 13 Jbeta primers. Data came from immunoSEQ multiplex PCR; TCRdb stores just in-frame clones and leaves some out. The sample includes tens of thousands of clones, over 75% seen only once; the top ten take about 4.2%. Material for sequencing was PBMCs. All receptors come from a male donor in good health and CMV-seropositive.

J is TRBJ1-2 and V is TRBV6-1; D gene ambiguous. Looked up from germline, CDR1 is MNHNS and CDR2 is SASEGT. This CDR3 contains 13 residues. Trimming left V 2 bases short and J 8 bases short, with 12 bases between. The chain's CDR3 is CASSEPLRHGYTF. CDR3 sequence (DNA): TGTGCCAGCAGTGAACCCCTAAGACACGGCTACACCTTC.

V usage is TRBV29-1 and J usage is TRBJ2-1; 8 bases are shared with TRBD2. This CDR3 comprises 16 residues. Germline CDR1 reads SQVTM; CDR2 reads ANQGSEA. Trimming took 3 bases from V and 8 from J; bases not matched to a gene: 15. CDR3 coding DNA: TGCAGCGTTGAGGGGGGCGGCGGGAGGAATGCGGATGAGCAGTTCTTC. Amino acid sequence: CSVEGGGGRNADEQFF.

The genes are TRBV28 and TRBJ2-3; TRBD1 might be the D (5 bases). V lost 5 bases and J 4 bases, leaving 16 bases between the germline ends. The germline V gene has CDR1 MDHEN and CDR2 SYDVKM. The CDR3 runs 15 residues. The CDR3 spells CASSSPDMEADTQYF. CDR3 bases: TGTGCCAGCAGTAGTCCGGACATGGAAGCAGATACGCAGTATTTT. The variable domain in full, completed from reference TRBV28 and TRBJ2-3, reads DVKVTQSSRYLVKRTGEKVFLECVQDMDHENMFWYRQDPGLGLRLIYFSYDVKMKEKGDIPEGYSVSREKKERFSLILESASTNQTSMYLCASSSPDMEADTQYFGPGTRLTVL.

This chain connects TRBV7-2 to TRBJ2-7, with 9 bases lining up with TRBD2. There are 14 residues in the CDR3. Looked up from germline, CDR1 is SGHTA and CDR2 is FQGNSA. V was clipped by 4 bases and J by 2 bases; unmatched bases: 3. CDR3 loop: CASSSGLATYEQYF. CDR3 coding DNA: TGTGCCAGCAGCTCCGGACTAGCGACCTACGAGCAGTACTTC.

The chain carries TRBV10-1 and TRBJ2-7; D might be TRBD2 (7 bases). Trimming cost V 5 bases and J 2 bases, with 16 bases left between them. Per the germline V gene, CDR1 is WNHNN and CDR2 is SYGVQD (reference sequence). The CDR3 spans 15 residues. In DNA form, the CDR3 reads TGCGCCAGCAGTCGGGGGGCCGCGGGAGCCTACGAGCAGTACTTC. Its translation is CASSRGAAGAYEQYF.

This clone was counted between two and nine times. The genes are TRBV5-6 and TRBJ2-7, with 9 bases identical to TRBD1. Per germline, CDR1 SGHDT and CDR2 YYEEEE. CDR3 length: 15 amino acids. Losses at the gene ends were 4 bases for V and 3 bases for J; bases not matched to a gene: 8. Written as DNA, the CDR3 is TGTGCCAGCAGCACTTACCCGGGACAGGGCTACGAGCAGTACTTC. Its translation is CASSTYPGQGYEQYF.

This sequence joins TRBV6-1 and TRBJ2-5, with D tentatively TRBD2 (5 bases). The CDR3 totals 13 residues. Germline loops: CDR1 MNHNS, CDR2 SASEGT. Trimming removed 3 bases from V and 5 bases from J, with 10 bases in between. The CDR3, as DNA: TGTGCCAGCAGTGACGGCTTAGCGGAGACCCAGTACTTC. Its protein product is CASSDGLAETQYF.

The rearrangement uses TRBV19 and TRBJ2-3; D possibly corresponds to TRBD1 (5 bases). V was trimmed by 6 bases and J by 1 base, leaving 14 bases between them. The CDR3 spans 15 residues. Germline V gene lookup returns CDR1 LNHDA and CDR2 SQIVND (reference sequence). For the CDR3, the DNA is TGTGCCAGTAGCTGGCAGGGATGGGGCACAGATACGCAGTATTTT. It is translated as CASSWQGWGTDTQYF.

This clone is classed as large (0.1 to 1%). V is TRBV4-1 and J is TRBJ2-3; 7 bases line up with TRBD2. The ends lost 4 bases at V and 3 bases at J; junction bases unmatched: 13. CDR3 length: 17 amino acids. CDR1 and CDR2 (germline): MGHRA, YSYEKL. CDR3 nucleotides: TGCGCCAGCAGCCCAGAAGGGGCTAGCGGAAATACAGATACGCAGTATTTT. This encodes CASSPEGASGNTDTQYF.

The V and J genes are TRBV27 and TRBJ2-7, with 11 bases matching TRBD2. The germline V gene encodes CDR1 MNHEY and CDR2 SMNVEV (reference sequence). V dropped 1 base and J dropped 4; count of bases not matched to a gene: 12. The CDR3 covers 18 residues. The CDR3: CASSLLASGRKTPYEQYF. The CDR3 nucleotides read TGTGCCAGCAGTTTATTAGCTAGCGGGAGGAAGACCCCGTACGAGCAGTACTTC.

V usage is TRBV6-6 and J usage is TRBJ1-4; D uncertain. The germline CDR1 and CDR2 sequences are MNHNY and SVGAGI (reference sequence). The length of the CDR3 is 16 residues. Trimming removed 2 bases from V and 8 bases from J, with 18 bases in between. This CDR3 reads CASSYRRTKTGEKLFF. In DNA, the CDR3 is TGTGCCAGCAGTTACAGAAGAACAAAGACGGGGGAAAAACTGTTTTTT.

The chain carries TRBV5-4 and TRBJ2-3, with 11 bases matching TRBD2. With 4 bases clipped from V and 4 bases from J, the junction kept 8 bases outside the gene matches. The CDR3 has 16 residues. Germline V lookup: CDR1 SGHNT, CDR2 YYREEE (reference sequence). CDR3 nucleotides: TGTGCCAGCAGCCGGATAGCGGGAGGGAGGGCAGATACGCAGTATTTT. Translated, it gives CASSRIAGGRADTQYF.

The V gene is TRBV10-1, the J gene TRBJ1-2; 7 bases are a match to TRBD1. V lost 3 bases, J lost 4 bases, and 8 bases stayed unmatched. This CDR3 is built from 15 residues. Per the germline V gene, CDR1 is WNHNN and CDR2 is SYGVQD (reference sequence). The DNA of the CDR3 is TGCGCCAGCAGTGACAATACACAGGGGTTCTATGGCTACACCTTC. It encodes CASSDNTQGFYGYTF.

CDR3 coding DNA: TGTGCCAGCAGCTTAGGGGGCCAGAACACCGGGGAGCTGTTTTTT. Amino acid sequence: CASSLGGQNTGELFF. The rearrangement links TRBV11-3 to TRBJ2-2; a weak D match, TRBD1 (5 bases). CDR1 and CDR2 from the germline V gene are SGHNT and YENEEA. Trimming removed 1 base from V and 1 base from J, with 7 bases in between. The CDR3 runs to 15 residues.

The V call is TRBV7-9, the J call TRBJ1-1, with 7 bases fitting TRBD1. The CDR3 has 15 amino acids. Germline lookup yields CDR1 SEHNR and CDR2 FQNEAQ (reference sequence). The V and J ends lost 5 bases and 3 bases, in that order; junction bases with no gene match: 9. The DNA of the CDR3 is TGTGCCAGCAGCCCCGCCGACAGGGCCTACACTGAAGCTTTCTTT. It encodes CASSPADRAYTEAFF. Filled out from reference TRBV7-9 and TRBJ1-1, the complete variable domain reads DTGVSQNPRHKITKRGQNVTFRCDPISEHNRLYWYRQTLGQGPEFLTYFQNEAQLEKSRLLSDRFSAERPKGSFSTLEIQRTEQGDSAMYLCASSPADRAYTEAFFGQGTRLTVV.

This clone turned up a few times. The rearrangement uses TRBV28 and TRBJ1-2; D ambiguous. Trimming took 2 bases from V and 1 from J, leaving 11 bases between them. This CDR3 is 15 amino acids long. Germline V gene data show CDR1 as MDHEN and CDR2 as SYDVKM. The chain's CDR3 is CASSLTPGVNYGYTF. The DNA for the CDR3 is TGTGCCAGCAGTTTAACGCCCGGGGTTAACTATGGCTACACCTTC.

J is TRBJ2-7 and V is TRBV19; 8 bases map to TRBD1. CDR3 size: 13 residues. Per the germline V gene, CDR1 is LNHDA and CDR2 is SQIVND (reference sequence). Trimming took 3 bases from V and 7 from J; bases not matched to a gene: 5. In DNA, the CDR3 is TGTGCCAGTAGTATTCAGGGGGCAGGGGAGCAGTACTTC. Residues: CASSIQGAGEQYF.

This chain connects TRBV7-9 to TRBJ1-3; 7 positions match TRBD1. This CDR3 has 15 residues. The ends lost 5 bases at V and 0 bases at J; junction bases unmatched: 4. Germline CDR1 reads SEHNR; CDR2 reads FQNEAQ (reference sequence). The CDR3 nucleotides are TGTGCCAGCAGCCCCGACAGGGCCTCTGGAAACACCATATATTTT. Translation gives CASSPDRASGNTIYF. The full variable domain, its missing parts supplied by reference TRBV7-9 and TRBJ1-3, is DTGVSQNPRHKITKRGQNVTFRCDPISEHNRLYWYRQTLGQGPEFLTYFQNEAQLEKSRLLSDRFSAERPKGSFSTLEIQRTEQGDSAMYLCASSPDRASGNTIYFGEGSWLTVV.

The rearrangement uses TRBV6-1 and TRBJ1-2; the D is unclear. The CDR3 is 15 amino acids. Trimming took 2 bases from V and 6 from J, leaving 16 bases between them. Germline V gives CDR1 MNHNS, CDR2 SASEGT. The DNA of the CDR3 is TGTGCCAGCAGTGAATTCTCTCTAACCACCGATGGCTACACCTTC. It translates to CASSEFSLTTDGYTF.

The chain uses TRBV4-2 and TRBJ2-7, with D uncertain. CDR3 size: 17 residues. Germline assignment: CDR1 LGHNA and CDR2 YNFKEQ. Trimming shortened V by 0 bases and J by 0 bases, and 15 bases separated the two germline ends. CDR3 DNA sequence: TGTGCCAGCAGCCAAGATGCAATAGCCCCGAGCTCCTACGAGCAGTACTTC. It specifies CASSQDAIAPSSYEQYF.

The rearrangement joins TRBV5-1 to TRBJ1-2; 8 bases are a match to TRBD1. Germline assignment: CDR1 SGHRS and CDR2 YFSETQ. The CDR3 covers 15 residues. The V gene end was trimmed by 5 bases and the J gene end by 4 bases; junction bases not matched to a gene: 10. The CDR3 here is CASSSTGGISYGYTF. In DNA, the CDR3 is TGCGCCAGCAGTTCCACAGGGGGTATTTCCTATGGCTACACCTTC.

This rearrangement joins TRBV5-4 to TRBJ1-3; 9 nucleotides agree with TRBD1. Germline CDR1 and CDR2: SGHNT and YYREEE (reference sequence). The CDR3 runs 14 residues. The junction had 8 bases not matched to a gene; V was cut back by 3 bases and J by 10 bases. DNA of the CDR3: TGTGCCAGCAGCTCCACAGGGGGCTCTCGTACCATATATTTT. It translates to CASSSTGGSRTIYF.

The CDR3 DNA reads TGTGCCAGCAGCTTTCTCGGGCAGGGGCTTGGGAACGGGGAGCTGTTTTTT. Residues: CASSFLGQGLGNGELFF. This sequence joins TRBV5-6 and TRBJ2-2; tentatively, D is TRBD1 (6 bases). V was cut by 2 bases and J by 7 bases, with 21 bases left in between. CDR3 size: 17 residues. Germline lookup yields CDR1 SGHDT and CDR2 YYEEEE.

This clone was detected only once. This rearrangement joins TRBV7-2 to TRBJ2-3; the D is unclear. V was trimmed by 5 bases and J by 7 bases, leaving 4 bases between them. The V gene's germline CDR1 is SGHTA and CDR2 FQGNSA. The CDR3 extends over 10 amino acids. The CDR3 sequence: CASSINTQYF. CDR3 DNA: TGTGCCAGCAGCATTAATACGCAGTATTTT. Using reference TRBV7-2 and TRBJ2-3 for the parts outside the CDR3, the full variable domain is GAGVSQSPSNKVTEKGKDVELRCDPISGHTALYWYRQSLGQGLEFLIYFQGNSAPDKSGLPSDRFSAERTGGSVSTLTIQRTQQEDSAVYLCASSINTQYFGPGTRLTVL.

The CDR3 region is CASNELTSTDTQYF. CDR3 DNA sequence: TGTGCCAGCAATGAGCTAACTAGCACAGATACGCAGTATTTT. The rearrangement joins TRBV28 to TRBJ2-3; unclear D gene. The CDR3 is 14 amino acids. Germline values: CDR1 MDHEN, CDR2 SYDVKM. Trimming took off 7 bases at V and 0 bases at J, with 11 bases between the two ends.

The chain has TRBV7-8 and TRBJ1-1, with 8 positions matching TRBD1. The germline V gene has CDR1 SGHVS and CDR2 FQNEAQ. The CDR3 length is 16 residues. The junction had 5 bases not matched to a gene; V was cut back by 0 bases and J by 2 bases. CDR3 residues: CASSLATGGTNTEAFF. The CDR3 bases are TGTGCCAGCAGCTTAGCAACAGGGGGGACCAACACTGAAGCTTTCTTT.